Sequencing of this T cell receptor (beta chain) was carried out in a study of cytomegalovirus exposure and HLA in healthy donors. The PCR ran on 60 Vbeta and 13 Jbeta primers. Sequenced by immunoSEQ multiplex PCR; TCRdb stores in-frame clones only, minus some. This table has under 150,000 clones, about three quarters appearing once. V was shortened by 7 bases and J by 0 bases, with 9 bases between the two germline ends. Per the germline V gene, CDR1 is LNHDA and CDR2 is SQIVND (reference sequence). This CDR3 contains 14 residues. The chain uses TRBV19 and TRBJ2-2, with no clear D. Sequencing was done on a sample of PBMCs. The clonotype was recovered from a woman aged 40 to 55 in good health and CMV-seronegative. The DNA of the CDR3 is TGTGCCAGTAAGGCTAGAGCGAACACCGGGGAGCTGTTTTTT. This gives the protein CASKARANTGELFF.